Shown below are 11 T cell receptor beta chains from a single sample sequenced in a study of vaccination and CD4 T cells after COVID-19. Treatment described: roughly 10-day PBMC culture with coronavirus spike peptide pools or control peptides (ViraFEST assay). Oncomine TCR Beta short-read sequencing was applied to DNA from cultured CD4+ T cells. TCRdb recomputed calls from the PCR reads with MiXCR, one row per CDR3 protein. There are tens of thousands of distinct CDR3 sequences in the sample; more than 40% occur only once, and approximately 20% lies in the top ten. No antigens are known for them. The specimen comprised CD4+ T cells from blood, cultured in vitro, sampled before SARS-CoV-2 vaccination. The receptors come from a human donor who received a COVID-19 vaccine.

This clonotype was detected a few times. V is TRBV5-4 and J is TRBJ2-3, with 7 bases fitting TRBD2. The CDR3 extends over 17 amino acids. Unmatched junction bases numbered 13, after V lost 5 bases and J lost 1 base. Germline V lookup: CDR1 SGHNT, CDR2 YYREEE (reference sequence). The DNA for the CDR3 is TGTGCCAGCAGTCCCCGTACTAGCGTAATGGGCACAGATACGCAGTATTTT. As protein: CASSPRTSVMGTDTQYF.

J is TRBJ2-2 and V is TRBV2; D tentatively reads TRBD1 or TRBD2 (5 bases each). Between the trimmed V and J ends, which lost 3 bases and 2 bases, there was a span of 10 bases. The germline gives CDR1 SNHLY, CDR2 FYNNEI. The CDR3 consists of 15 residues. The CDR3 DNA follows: TGTGCCAGCAGTGACCCCGGGACCAACACCGGGGAGCTGTTTTTT. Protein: CASSDPGTNTGELFF.

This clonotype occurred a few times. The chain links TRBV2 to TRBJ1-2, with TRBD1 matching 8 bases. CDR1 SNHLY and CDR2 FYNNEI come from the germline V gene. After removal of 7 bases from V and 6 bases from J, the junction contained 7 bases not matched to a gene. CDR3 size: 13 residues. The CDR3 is CASTEDRVNGYTF. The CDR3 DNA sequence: TGTGCCAGCACCGAGGACAGGGTGAATGGCTACACCTTC.

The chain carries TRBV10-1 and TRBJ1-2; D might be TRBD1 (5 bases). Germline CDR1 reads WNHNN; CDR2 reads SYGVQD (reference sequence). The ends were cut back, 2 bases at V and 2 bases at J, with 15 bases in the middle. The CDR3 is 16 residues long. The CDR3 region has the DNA TGCGCCAGCAGTGAGAACCGGGGCGAGTGGAACTATGGCTACACCTTC. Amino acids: CASSENRGEWNYGYTF.

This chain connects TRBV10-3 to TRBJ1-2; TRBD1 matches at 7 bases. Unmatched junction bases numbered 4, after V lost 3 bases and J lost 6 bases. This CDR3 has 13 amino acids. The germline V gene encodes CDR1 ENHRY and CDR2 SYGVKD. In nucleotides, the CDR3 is TGTGCCATCAGTGATAGGGGGCCCGATGGCTACACCTTC. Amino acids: CAISDRGPDGYTF.

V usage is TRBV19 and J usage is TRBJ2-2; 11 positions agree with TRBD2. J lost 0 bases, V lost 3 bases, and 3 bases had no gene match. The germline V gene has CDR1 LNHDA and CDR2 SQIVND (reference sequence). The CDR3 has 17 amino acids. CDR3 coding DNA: TGTGCCAGTAGTATTACTAGCGGGGGATCGAACACCGGGGAGCTGTTTTTT. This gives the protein CASSITSGGSNTGELFF.

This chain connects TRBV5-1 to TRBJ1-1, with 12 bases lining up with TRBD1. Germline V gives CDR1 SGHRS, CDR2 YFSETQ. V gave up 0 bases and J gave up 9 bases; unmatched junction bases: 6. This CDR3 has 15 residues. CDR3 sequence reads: CASSLGDRGRGQAFF. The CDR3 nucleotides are TGCGCCAGCAGCTTGGGGGACAGGGGGCGAGGGCAAGCTTTCTTT. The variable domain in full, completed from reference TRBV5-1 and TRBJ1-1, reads KAGVTQTPRYLIKTRGQQVTLSCSPISGHRSVSWYQQTPGQGLQFLFEYFSETQRNKGNFPGRFSGRQFSNSRSEMNVSTLELGDSALYLCASSLGDRGRGQAFFGQGTRLTVV.

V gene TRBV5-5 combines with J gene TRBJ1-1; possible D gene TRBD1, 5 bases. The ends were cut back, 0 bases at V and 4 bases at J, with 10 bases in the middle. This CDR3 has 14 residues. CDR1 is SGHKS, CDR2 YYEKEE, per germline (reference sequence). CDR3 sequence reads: CASSLGWGPTEAFF. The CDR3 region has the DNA TGTGCCAGCAGCTTGGGCTGGGGACCCACTGAAGCTTTCTTT.

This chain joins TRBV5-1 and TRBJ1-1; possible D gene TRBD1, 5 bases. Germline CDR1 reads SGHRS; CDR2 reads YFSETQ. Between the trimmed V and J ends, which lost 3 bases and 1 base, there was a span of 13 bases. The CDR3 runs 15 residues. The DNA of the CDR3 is TGCGCCAGCAGCTCTATATCCAGGGCGAACACTGAAGCTTTCTTT. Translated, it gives CASSSISRANTEAFF.

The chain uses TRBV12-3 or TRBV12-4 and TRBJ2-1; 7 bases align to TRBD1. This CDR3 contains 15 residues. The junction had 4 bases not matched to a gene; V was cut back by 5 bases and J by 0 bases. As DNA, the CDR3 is TGTGCCAGCAGTCGACCAGGGGGCTCCTACAATGAGCAGTTCTTC. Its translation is CASSRPGGSYNEQFF.

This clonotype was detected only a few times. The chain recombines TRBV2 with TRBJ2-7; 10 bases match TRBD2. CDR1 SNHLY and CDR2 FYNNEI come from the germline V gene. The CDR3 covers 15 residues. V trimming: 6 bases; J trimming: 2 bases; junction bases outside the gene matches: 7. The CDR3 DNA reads TGTGCCAGCAGGGCCGGGACTAGCGACCCCTACGAGCAGTACTTC. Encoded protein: CASRAGTSDPYEQYF.